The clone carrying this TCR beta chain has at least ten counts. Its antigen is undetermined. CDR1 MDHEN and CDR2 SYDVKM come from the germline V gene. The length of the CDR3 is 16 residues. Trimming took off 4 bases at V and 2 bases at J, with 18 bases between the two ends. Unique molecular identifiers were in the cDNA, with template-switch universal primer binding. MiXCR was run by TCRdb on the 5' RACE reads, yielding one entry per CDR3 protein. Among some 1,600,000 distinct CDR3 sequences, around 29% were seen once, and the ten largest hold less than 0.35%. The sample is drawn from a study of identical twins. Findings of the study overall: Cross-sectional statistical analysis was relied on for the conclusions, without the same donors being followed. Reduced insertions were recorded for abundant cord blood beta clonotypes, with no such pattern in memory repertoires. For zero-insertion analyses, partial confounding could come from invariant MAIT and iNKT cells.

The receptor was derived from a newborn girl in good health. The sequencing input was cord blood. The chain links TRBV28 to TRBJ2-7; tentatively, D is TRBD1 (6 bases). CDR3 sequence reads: CASSSLVGRGTYEQYF. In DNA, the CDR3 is TGTGCCAGCAGTTCACTGGTCGGCAGGGGAACCTACGAGCAGTACTTC.